This TCR beta chain was documented in a study of T cell repertoires in aging, cancer and after chemotherapy. At the level of the study: The whole study produced a dataset of millions of TCR reads.

Germline V gene lookup returns CDR1 KGHSH and CDR2 LQKENI. The CDR3 loop spans 15 amino acids. The ends were cut back, 3 bases at V and 3 bases at J, with 15 bases in the middle. The template was genomic DNA from peripheral blood, not RNA. Multiplex touch-down PCR with TRB-A/B primers amplified rearranged V-D-J TRB sequences. MiXCR was run by TCRdb on the multiplex PCR reads, yielding one entry per CDR3 protein. The repertoire has 10,000 to 15,000 distinct CDR3 sequences, 21% of them found once; the top ten carry around 6%. This clonotype was counted between two and nine times. This TCR derives from a human donor in good health. Sequencing was performed on blood. The chain links TRBV18 to TRBJ2-7; D might be TRBD2 (5 bases). CDR3 sequence: CASSPSALRDYEQYF. The CDR3 DNA reads as TGTGCCAGCTCACCCTCGGCACTTCGGGACTACGAGCAGTACTTC.